This T cell receptor (beta chain) is drawn from a study of technical replicates of blood from a handful of donors. The ends were cut back, 7 bases at V and 6 bases at J, with 16 bases in the middle. The CDR3 runs 14 residues. Germline assignment: CDR1 MNHEY and CDR2 SVGAGI. This table comes from immunoSEQ multiplex PCR, and its TCRdb copy is limited to in-frame clones, with some not included. The sample shows over 85,000 clones, approximately 96% of them seen only once. Sequencing was performed on T cells isolated from PBMCs. The chain combines TRBV6-5 with TRBJ2-1; D may be TRBD2 (6 bases). The source of this sequence is a human donor in good health. The CDR3 region is CASTGGVHLNEQFF. The CDR3 DNA follows: TGTGCCAGCACAGGCGGGGTTCACCTCAATGAGCAGTTCTTC.